Below, 32 T cell receptor beta chains from the same sample are listed, as sequenced in a study of cytomegalovirus exposure and HLA in healthy donors. PCR amplification relied on 60 Vbeta primers (plus 13 Jbeta primers). The protocol was immunoSEQ multiplex PCR, while the TCRdb copy is restricted to in-frame clones and leaves out a portion. The repertoire holds 200,000 or so clones, with around 83% as singletons. The material sequenced was PBMCs. These receptors all stem from a girl aged 5 to 17 in good health and CMV-seronegative.

The J gene is TRBJ1-2, the V gene TRBV28; possibly TRBD1 for D (6 bases). This CDR3 is built from 14 residues. Trimming pared 3 bases from V and 4 bases from J, leaving 12 bases between. The germline V gene encodes CDR1 MDHEN and CDR2 SYDVKM. This CDR3 reads CASSFIRQAYGYTF. CDR3 coding DNA: TGTGCCAGCAGTTTTATACGACAGGCCTATGGCTACACCTTC.

This chain joins TRBV5-1 and TRBJ2-2; 7 nucleotides align to TRBD1. The germline V gene encodes CDR1 SGHRS and CDR2 YFSETQ. The CDR3 totals 15 residues. V lost 2 bases, J lost 2 bases, and 3 bases stayed unmatched. The CDR3 region is CASSLRTGNTGELFF. The CDR3, as DNA: TGCGCCAGCAGCTTACGGACAGGCAACACCGGGGAGCTGTTTTTT.

The rearrangement links TRBV21-1 to TRBJ2-7; no check of the table's D call, TRBD1, against the DNA was made. TRBV21-1 is listed as a pseudogene. The CDR3 length is 12 residues. The CDR3 loop reads CASSRPWLQQYF. Here the CDR3 DNA reads TGTGCCAGCAGCAGGCCGTGGCTCCAGCAGTACTTC.

This clone showed up just a few times. The chain uses TRBV5-8 and TRBJ1-6; TRBD1 matches 8 bases. CDR3 length equals 15 residues. CDR1 and CDR2 from the germline V gene are SGHTS and YDEGEE. J gave up 8 bases and V 5 bases, and 9 bases lay outside the gene matches. DNA for the CDR3: TGTGCCAGCAGTTGGCAGGACAGGGCTGATTCACCCCTCCACTTT. It translates to CASSWQDRADSPLHF.

This chain links TRBV7-3 with TRBJ2-5, with 9 nucleotides matching TRBD2. The CDR3 is 15 residues long. Unmatched junction bases numbered 4, after V lost 4 bases and J lost 1 base. Germline CDR1 and CDR2: SGHTA and FQGTGA. CDR3 nucleotides: TGTGCCAGCAGCTCCGGCGGGGGGGCCCAAGAGACCCAGTACTTC. Protein product: CASSSGGGAQETQYF.

The chain carries TRBV5-4 and TRBJ2-3, with 7 bases fitting TRBD2. Trimming removed 1 base from V and 3 bases from J; junction bases left unmatched: 8. This CDR3 contains 16 residues. Germline CDR1 is SGHNT and CDR2 is YYREEE (reference sequence). The CDR3 DNA follows: TGTGCCAGCAGCTTGCGGGCGGGAGTGGGTACAGATACGCAGTATTTT. Translation gives CASSLRAGVGTDTQYF.

The chain employs TRBV10-1 and TRBJ2-3; weak D call: TRBD2 (6 bases). The germline gives CDR1 WNHNN, CDR2 SYGVQD (reference sequence). Trimming removed 0 bases at V and 2 bases at J, with 21 bases between. The CDR3 is 19 residues long. The CDR3, as DNA: TGCGCCAGCAGTGAGTCAACCTTTCTAGCGAGCGGAGACACAGATACGCAGTATTTT. The encoded protein is CASSESTFLASGDTDTQYF.

In this sample, this clone turned up once. CDR3 in DNA: TGTGCCAGCAGCGTAGCGGGAGTCCAAGAGACCCAGTACTTC. It codes for CASSVAGVQETQYF. V is TRBV9 and J is TRBJ2-5, with TRBD2 as a possible D gene (6 bases). There are 14 residues in the CDR3. Trimming removed 0 bases from V and 1 base from J, with 7 bases in between. The germline V gene encodes CDR1 SGDLS and CDR2 YYNGEE. The full variable domain, in which reference TRBV9 and TRBJ2-5 provide the parts outside the CDR3, is DSGVTQTPKHLITATGQRVTLRCSPRSGDLSVYWYQQSLDQGLQFLIQYYNGEERAKGNILERFSAQQFPDLHSELNLSSLELGDSALYFCASSVAGVQETQYFGPGTRLLVL.

In nucleotides, the CDR3 is TGTGCCAGCAGCTCCGACAGGGGGTCCATGAACACTGAAGCTTTCTTT. Its protein product is CASSSDRGSMNTEAFF. The rearrangement joins TRBV6-6 to TRBJ1-1, with 9 bases that match TRBD1. Germline CDR1 is MNHNY and CDR2 is SVGAGI (reference sequence). CDR3 length: 16 amino acids. Trimming at V came to 6 bases and at J to 0 bases, leaving 8 bases not matched to a gene.

The chain is built from TRBV7-2 and TRBJ2-5; D is uncertain. Germline V CDR1 and CDR2: SGHTA, FQGNSA. The CDR3 runs to 13 residues. V lost 7 bases and J 2 bases, leaving 11 bases between the germline ends. The chain's CDR3 is CASKVTIQETQYF. The DNA of the CDR3 is TGTGCCAGCAAGGTTACTATTCAAGAGACCCAGTACTTC. Using reference TRBV7-2 and TRBJ2-5 for the parts outside the CDR3, the full variable domain is GAGVSQSPSNKVTEKGKDVELRCDPISGHTALYWYRQSLGQGLEFLIYFQGNSAPDKSGLPSDRFSAERTGGSVSTLTIQRTQQEDSAVYLCASKVTIQETQYFGPGTRLLVL.

This chain uses TRBV7-7 with TRBJ2-1, with a possible D match to TRBD2 (6 bases). Trimming pared 4 bases from V and 4 bases from J, leaving 23 bases between. Germline V gene data show CDR1 as SSHAT and CDR2 as FNYEAQ (reference sequence). The CDR3 is made up of 18 amino acids. The CDR3 here is CASSYPGTPTPPYNEQFF. CDR3 bases: TGTGCCAGCAGCTACCCCGGGACTCCGACCCCACCTTACAATGAGCAGTTCTTC.

The chain uses TRBV2 and TRBJ2-1, with 8 bases that match TRBD1. The length of the CDR3 is 15 residues. CDR1 is SNHLY, CDR2 FYNNEI, per germline. After removal of 3 bases from V and 4 bases from J, the junction contained 5 bases not matched to a gene. CDR3 nucleotides: TGTGCCAGCAGTGATCAAGACAGGGGATACAATGAGCAGTTCTTC. This gives the protein CASSDQDRGYNEQFF. Combining the CDR3 with reference TRBV2 and TRBJ2-1 gives the whole variable domain EPEVTQTPSHQVTQMGQEVILRCVPISNHLYFYWYRQILGQKVEFLVSFYNNEISEKSEIFDDQFSVERPDGSNFTLKIRSTKLEDSAMYFCASSDQDRGYNEQFFGPGTRLTVL.

Turning to this clone: Germline and junction disagree at one end, which may indicate a read error. The chain couples TRBV7-9 to TRBJ1-2; D not certain. Germline-derived CDR1 and CDR2 are SEHNR and FQNEAQ (reference sequence). The CDR3 runs 12 residues. CDR3 coding DNA: TGTTCCAGCAGCCCGACACTCTATGGCTACACCTTC. Its translation: CSSSPTLYGYTF. Combining the CDR3 with reference TRBV7-9 and TRBJ1-2 gives the whole variable domain DTGVSQNPRHKITKRGQNVTFRCDPISEHNRLYWYRQTLGQGPEFLTYFQNEAQLEKSRLLSDRFSAERPKGSFSTLEIQRTEQGDSAMYLCSSSPTLYGYTFGSGTRLTVV.

The V call is TRBV6-6, the J call TRBJ2-7; a weak D match, TRBD2 (5 bases). CDR1 and CDR2 from the germline V gene are MNHNY and SVGAGI (reference sequence). V was cut by 5 bases and J by 7 bases, with 24 bases left in between. CDR3 length: 16 amino acids. CDR3 sequence: CASSPPGTAITGEQYF. Written as DNA, the CDR3 is TGTGCCAGCAGTCCCCCAGGAACAGCGATCACGGGGGAGCAGTACTTC.

This chain uses TRBV27 with TRBJ2-2; D is unclear. This CDR3 contains 13 residues. Germline CDR1 reads MNHEY; CDR2 reads SMNVEV (reference sequence). Trimming stripped 8 bases from V and 0 bases from J, with 7 bases between. DNA for the CDR3: TGTGCCAGCCGCACGGCGAACACCGGGGAGCTGTTTTTT. Encoded protein: CASRTANTGELFF.

This chain connects TRBV7-2 to TRBJ2-5; TRBD2 agrees at 11 bases. The J call may not be correct, given that the DNA end is closer to TRBJ2-7. Germline CDR1 SGHTA, CDR2 FQGNSA. The CDR3 totals 18 residues. The CDR3 reads CASSSSPPGLAAAYEQYF. The CDR3 DNA follows: TGTGCCAGCAGCTCATCACCTCCGGGACTAGCGGCCGCCTACGAGCAGTACTTC.

The chain uses TRBV5-1 and TRBJ1-2; 7 positions match TRBD1. The V gene's germline CDR1 is SGHRS and CDR2 YFSETQ. The V and J ends lost 6 bases and 0 bases, in that order; junction bases with no gene match: 2. The CDR3 is made up of 13 amino acids. DNA of the CDR3: TGCGCCAGCATCGGACAGGCTAACTATGGCTACACCTTC. It translates to CASIGQANYGYTF.

V and J are TRBV7-3 and TRBJ2-3; D is perhaps TRBD2 (6 bases). CDR1 SGHTA and CDR2 FQGTGA come from the germline V gene. Trimming removed 5 bases from V and 1 base from J, with 19 bases in between. The CDR3 loop spans 17 amino acids. In DNA form, the CDR3 reads TGTGCCAGCAGCCCGAGGGCTGTGGGGGGTGGCACAGATACGCAGTATTTT. Translated: CASSPRAVGGGTDTQYF.

In this sample, this clone turned up a few times. The V and J genes are TRBV13 and TRBJ1-1; no firm D call. Trimming took off 2 bases at V and 5 bases at J, with 9 bases between the two ends. The CDR3 covers 13 residues. Germline CDR1 is PRHDT and CDR2 is FYEKMQ (reference sequence). DNA for the CDR3: TGTGCCAGCAGCTTAACGGGTAAAACTGAAGCTTTCTTT. Its protein is CASSLTGKTEAFF.

The chain combines TRBV7-9 with TRBJ2-7; 7 positions match TRBD1. V dropped 5 bases and J dropped 1; count of bases not matched to a gene: 14. This CDR3 is built from 17 residues. Germline V gene data show CDR1 as SEHNR and CDR2 as FQNEAQ (reference sequence). CDR3 loop: CASSPSRGTVTSYEQYF. The CDR3 bases are TGTGCCAGCAGCCCCTCGAGGGGGACAGTGACTTCCTACGAGCAGTACTTC. The complete variable domain, with remaining parts taken from reference TRBV7-9 and TRBJ2-7, reads DTGVSQNPRHKITKRGQNVTFRCDPISEHNRLYWYRQTLGQGPEFLTYFQNEAQLEKSRLLSDRFSAERPKGSFSTLEIQRTEQGDSAMYLCASSPSRGTVTSYEQYFGPGTRLTVT.

The CDR3 DNA follows: TGTGCCAGTAAGTCGCAACAGTCAGTCACTGAAGCTTTCTTT. Its translation: CASKSQQSVTEAFF. V is TRBV19 and J is TRBJ1-1; the D is unclear. CDR3 size: 14 residues. The germline V gene has CDR1 LNHDA and CDR2 SQIVND (reference sequence). The ends were cut back, 7 bases at V and 4 bases at J, with 16 bases in the middle.

The V call is TRBV28, the J call TRBJ1-4; 7 bases align to TRBD1. The CDR3 length is 16 residues. Germline V gives CDR1 MDHEN, CDR2 SYDVKM. Trimming removed 2 bases from V and 8 bases from J; junction bases left unmatched: 11. CDR3: CASSLADRLGREKLFF. The CDR3 region has the DNA TGTGCCAGCAGTTTAGCGGACAGGTTGGGTAGGGAAAAACTGTTTTTT.

This chain uses TRBV30 with TRBJ1-2; D is ambiguous. Per germline, CDR1 GTSNPN and CDR2 SVGIG (reference sequence). The CDR3 is made up of 13 amino acids. The germline V and J ends were trimmed by 5 bases and 2 bases, with 12 bases remaining between them. As DNA, the CDR3 is TGTGCCTGGGGCGGACGGGAGAACTATGGCTACACCTTC. Translating it yields CAWGGRENYGYTF.

This clone is labeled medium-sized (0.01 to 0.1%). The rearrangement links TRBV19 to TRBJ2-1, with 12 bases identical to TRBD2. Germline V gene data show CDR1 as LNHDA and CDR2 as SQIVND (reference sequence). The CDR3 length is 17 residues. Trimming removed 3 bases from V and 5 bases from J; junction bases left unmatched: 8. CDR3 nucleotide sequence: TGTGCCAGTAGTATCGTCTTGACTAGCGGGGGTGACAATGAGCAGTTCTTC. Amino acid sequence: CASSIVLTSGGDNEQFF.

The rearrangement links TRBV11-2 to TRBJ1-5, with a possible D match to TRBD1 (5 bases). CDR1 is SGHAT, CDR2 FQNNGV, per germline. The CDR3 spans 17 residues. Trimming removed 4 bases from V and 0 bases from J, with 16 bases in between. In DNA form, the CDR3 reads TGTGCCAGCAGCTCACAGAGCGGGGGTTATAGCAATCAGCCCCAGCATTTT. This translates into CASSSQSGGYSNQPQHF.

V is TRBV5-8 and J is TRBJ2-2; a possible D gene is TRBD2 (5 bases). Germline CDR1 reads SGHTS; CDR2 reads YDEGEE. The V gene lost 1 base and the J gene lost 7 bases, with 11 bases spanning the gap. The CDR3 sequence is 14 residues long. DNA for the CDR3: TGTGCCAGCAGCTTGTACGGGAAGATCGGGGAGCTGTTTTTT. It yields the protein CASSLYGKIGELFF.

The gene calls are TRBV6-5 and TRBJ1-2; perhaps TRBD1 as D (5 bases). CDR1 and CDR2 (germline): MNHEY, SVGAGI. The CDR3 runs 14 residues. V was shortened by 8 bases and J by 4 bases, with 17 bases between the two germline ends. The CDR3 loop reads CASYRNSFSYGYTF. CDR3 coding DNA: TGTGCCAGCTACAGGAATAGCTTCTCCTATGGCTACACCTTC.

CDR3 loop: CASRQIFGLDQPQHF. The CDR3 DNA follows: TGTGCCAGCAGACAGATTTTCGGACTCGATCAGCCCCAGCATTTT. This chain links TRBV28 with TRBJ1-5, with D hard to call. The V end lost 6 bases, the J end lost 5 bases, and 17 bases lay between the germline ends. From germline, CDR1 is MDHEN and CDR2 SYDVKM. This CDR3 spans 15 amino acids.

V is TRBV27 and J is TRBJ1-6; D perhaps matches TRBD1 (5 bases). The CDR3 is 15 residues long. CDR1 and CDR2 from the germline V gene are MNHEY and SMNVEV (reference sequence). V lost 4 bases to trimming and J lost 7 bases, with 14 bases between them. The CDR3 DNA sequence: TGTGCCAGCAGTTCCTGGGGGAGGACCAATTCACCCCTCCACTTT. Translation gives CASSSWGRTNSPLHF.

This clone came up a few times. The chain links TRBV29-1 to TRBJ1-1; D remains unclear. Germline loops: CDR1 SQVTM, CDR2 ANQGSEA. The CDR3 totals 12 residues. V was shortened by 1 base and J by 3 bases, with 6 bases between the two germline ends. CDR3 bases: TGCAGCGTTGAAGCGTCTTACACTGAAGCTTTCTTT. Amino acids: CSVEASYTEAFF.

In its sample, this clone was seen a few times. The chain combines TRBV5-6 with TRBJ1-3; 8 bases agree with TRBD1. CDR1 SGHDT and CDR2 YYEEEE come from the germline V gene. There are 16 residues in the CDR3. Trimming removed 4 bases from V and 3 bases from J; junction bases left unmatched: 9. In nucleotides, the CDR3 is TGTGCCAGCAGCGGCACGACAGGGGCCTTTGGAAACACCATATATTTT. Protein: CASSGTTGAFGNTIYF. The full variable domain, with the rest looked up from reference TRBV5-6 and TRBJ1-3, is DAGVTQSPTHLIKTRGQQVTLRCSPKSGHDTVSWYQQALGQGPQFIFQYYEEEERQRGNFPDRFSGHQFPNYSSELNVNALLLGDSALYLCASSGTTGAFGNTIYFGEGSWLTVV.

The V and J genes are TRBV6-1 and TRBJ2-7; D call uncertain. Trimming pared 0 bases from V and 0 bases from J, leaving 15 bases between. This CDR3 is built from 17 residues. The germline V gene has CDR1 MNHNS and CDR2 SASEGT. The CDR3 nucleotides are TGTGCCAGCAGTGAAGCTTATAATCCCGCAGGCTCCTACGAGCAGTACTTC. Protein product: CASSEAYNPAGSYEQYF.